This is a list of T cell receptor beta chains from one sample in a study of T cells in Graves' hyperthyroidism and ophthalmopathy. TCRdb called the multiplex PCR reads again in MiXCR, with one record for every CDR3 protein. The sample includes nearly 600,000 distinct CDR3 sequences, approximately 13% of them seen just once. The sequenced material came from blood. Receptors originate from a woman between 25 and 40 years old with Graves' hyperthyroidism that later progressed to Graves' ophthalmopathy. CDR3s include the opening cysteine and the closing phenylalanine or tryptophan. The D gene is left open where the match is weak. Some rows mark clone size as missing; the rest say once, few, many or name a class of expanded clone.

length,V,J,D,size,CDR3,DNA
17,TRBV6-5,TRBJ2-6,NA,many,CASSYSTLGSGANVLTF,TGTGCCAGCAGTTACTCGACCCTGGGCTCTGGGGCCAACGTCCTGACTTTC
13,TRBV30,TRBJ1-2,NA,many,CAWRDPGRDGYTF,TGTGCCTGGCGGGACCCAGGGAGGGATGGCTACACCTTC
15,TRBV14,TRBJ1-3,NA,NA,CASSQDQNSVNTIYF,TGTGCCAGCAGCCAAGATCAGAACTCTGTAAACACCATATATTTT
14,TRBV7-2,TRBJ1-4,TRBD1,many,CASSLDRGSEKLFF,TGTGCCAGCAGCTTAGACAGGGGAAGTGAAAAACTGTTTTTT
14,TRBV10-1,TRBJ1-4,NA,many,CASSDGSGNEKLFF,TGCGCCAGCAGTGATGGAAGCGGTAATGAAAAACTGTTTTTT
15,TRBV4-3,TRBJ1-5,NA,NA,CASSQDTGPDQPQHF,TGCGCCAGCAGCCAAGATACAGGACCGGATCAGCCCCAGCATTTT
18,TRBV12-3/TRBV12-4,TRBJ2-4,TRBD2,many,CASSPRTSGRAGENIQYF,TGTGCCAGCAGTCCCCGGACTAGCGGGAGGGCCGGAGAGAACATTCAGTACTTC
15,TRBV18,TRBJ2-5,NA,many,CASSPSTVTQETQYF,TGTGCCAGCTCACCATCGACAGTAACCCAAGAGACCCAGTACTTC
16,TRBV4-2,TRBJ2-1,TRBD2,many,CASSQDSGLAGDEQFF,TGTGCCAGCAGCCAAGATAGCGGGCTAGCGGGAGATGAGCAGTTCTTC
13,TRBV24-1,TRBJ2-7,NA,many,CATSGVGSYEQYF,TGTGCCACCAGTGGAGTTGGGAGCTACGAGCAGTACTTC
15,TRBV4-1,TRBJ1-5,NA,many,CASSRARGSNQPQHF,TGCGCCAGCAGCCGCGCCCGGGGTAGCAATCAGCCCCAGCATTTT
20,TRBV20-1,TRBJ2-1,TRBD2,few,CSAREIPGTSGSASYNEQFF,TGCAGTGCTAGAGAGATCCCCGGGACTAGCGGGAGCGCATCCTACAATGAGCAGTTCTTC
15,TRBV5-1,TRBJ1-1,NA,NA,CASTTQGVTNTEAFF,TGCGCCAGCACCACCCAAGGGGTCACGAACACTGAAGCTTTCTTT
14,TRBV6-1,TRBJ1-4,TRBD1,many,CARTSGTGPEKLFF,TGTGCCAGAACCTCCGGGACAGGGCCTGAAAAACTGTTTTTT
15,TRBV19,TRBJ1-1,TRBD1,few,CASRAGTALGTEAFF,TGTGCCAGTAGGGCCGGGACAGCCCTGGGCACTGAAGCTTTCTTT